These 2 T cell receptor beta chains were sequenced from one sample in a study of beta chain features in type 1 diabetes. Of the isolated RNA, all was reverse transcribed, and so the sequenced material was expressed TCRB transcripts. Profiling relied on immunoSEQ multiplex PCR, and the TCRdb table lists in-frame clones only, not all of them. The table shows about 900,000 clones, with 17% occurring only once. Sequenced input: naive CD4+ T cells from blood. These receptors were obtained from a woman aged 18 to 35 in good health.

V usage is TRBV5-1 and J usage is TRBJ2-1; 12 positions match TRBD2. The CDR3 sequence is 15 residues long. Germline loops: CDR1 SGHRS, CDR2 YFSETQ. Trimming removed 4 bases from V and 9 bases from J; junction bases left unmatched: 8. CDR3 region: CASSPGLAGWSEQFF. The CDR3 DNA reads as TGCGCCAGCAGCCCAGGACTAGCGGGATGGAGTGAGCAGTTCTTC.

This clone was picked up a small number of times. V and J are TRBV5-1 and TRBJ2-7, with 13 nucleotides matching TRBD2. Trimming took 4 bases from V and 7 from J; bases not matched to a gene: 8. The length of the CDR3 is 15 residues. The germline gives CDR1 SGHRS, CDR2 YFSETQ. CDR3 nucleotides: TGCGCCAGCAGCGCTGGGACTAGCGGGATGTGGGAGCAGTACTTC. Its translation is CASSAGTSGMWEQYF.